This TCR beta chain was identified in a study of HIV-infected patients and healthy controls. TCRdb called the 5' RACE reads again in MiXCR, with one record for every CDR3 protein. The sample includes about 64,000 distinct CDR3 sequences, approximately 21% of them seen just once. V lost 5 bases and J lost 3; bases outside the gene matches: 9. The CDR3 sequence is 16 residues long. The germline V gene has CDR1 SEHNR and CDR2 FQNEAQ (reference sequence). Material: CD4+ T cells from blood. The receptor was derived from a human donor in good health. This chain connects TRBV7-9 to TRBJ2-7; 11 positions agree with TRBD2. CDR3 in amino acids: CASSPMTSGANYEQYF. CDR3 DNA sequence: TGTGCCAGCAGCCCGATGACTAGCGGGGCAAACTACGAGCAGTACTTC.